Below are 30 T cell receptor beta chains sequenced from a single sample in a study of cytomegalovirus exposure and HLA in healthy donors. PCR amplification relied on 60 Vbeta primers (plus 13 Jbeta primers). TCRdb's table, derived via immunoSEQ multiplex PCR, lists solely in-frame clones and lacks some. This table holds 100,000 to 150,000 clones, 75% to 85% found once. The sequenced sample was PBMCs. The origin of the receptors is a man aged 30-40 years in good health and CMV-seropositive.

The rearrangement uses TRBV4-1 and TRBJ1-1; possibly TRBD1 for D (5 bases). CDR1 MGHRA and CDR2 YSYEKL come from the germline V gene. CDR3 size: 15 residues. V was shortened by 2 bases and J by 3 bases, with 13 bases between the two germline ends. This chain's CDR3 is CASSQLPTGYTEAFF. DNA for the CDR3: TGCGCCAGCAGCCAACTCCCAACAGGTTACACTGAAGCTTTCTTT.

This clone was observed a few times. J is TRBJ2-3 and V is TRBV2, with TRBD1 identical over 9 bases. Trimming took 6 bases from V and 3 from J; bases not matched to a gene: 7. Germline-derived CDR1 and CDR2 are SNHLY and FYNNEI. The CDR3 covers 15 residues. The CDR3 spells CASSYRDRETDTQYF. CDR3 bases: TGTGCCAGCAGCTACCGGGACAGGGAGACAGATACGCAGTATTTT.

J is TRBJ2-1 and V is TRBV28; D is perhaps TRBD2 (6 bases). The CDR3 loop spans 14 amino acids. With 4 bases removed from V and 0 bases from J, the gap between germline ends came to 7 bases. CDR1 and CDR2 (germline): MDHEN, SYDVKM. CDR3 protein: CASSWGVSYNEQFF. DNA for the CDR3: TGTGCCAGCAGTTGGGGGGTCTCCTACAATGAGCAGTTCTTC.

This chain connects TRBV7-3 to TRBJ2-2; TRBD1 agrees at 8 bases. The CDR3 consists of 17 residues. Trimming removed 0 bases from V and 2 bases from J; junction bases left unmatched: 5. Germline CDR1 SGHTA, CDR2 FQGTGA. In nucleotides, the CDR3 is TGTGCCAGCAGCTTAACCTCGACAGGGGCTAACACCGGGGAGCTGTTTTTT. Protein product: CASSLTSTGANTGELFF.

This chain uses TRBV5-6 with TRBJ2-7; TRBD1 agrees at 7 bases. The J segment lost 9 bases and the V segment lost 5 bases, leaving 8 bases of the junction unmatched. This CDR3 comprises 12 residues. The germline V gene has CDR1 SGHDT and CDR2 YYEEEE. The CDR3: CASSFGQVSQYF. The CDR3 DNA follows: TGTGCCAGCAGTTTCGGACAGGTATCGCAGTACTTC.

This chain joins TRBV19 and TRBJ2-2, with 8 bases matching TRBD1. The CDR3 covers 16 residues. Unmatched junction bases numbered 7, after V lost 4 bases and J lost 3 bases. CDR1 is LNHDA and CDR2 is SQIVND in the germline V gene (reference sequence). This CDR3 is CASSTRTGWDTGELFF. The CDR3, as DNA: TGTGCCAGTAGTACCCGGACAGGGTGGGACACCGGGGAGCTGTTTTTT.

V gene TRBV27 combines with J gene TRBJ1-4; TRBD1 agrees at 8 bases. The V gene's germline CDR1 is MNHEY and CDR2 SMNVEV (reference sequence). The CDR3 is made up of 18 amino acids. Trimming took 3 bases from V and 1 from J; bases not matched to a gene: 10. DNA of the CDR3: TGTGCCAGCAGTTTCACCGGGACAGGCTTTGGAACTAATGAAAAACTGTTTTTT. Translating it yields CASSFTGTGFGTNEKLFF.

This chain uses TRBV5-1 with TRBJ2-5, with TRBD2 identical over 9 bases. The V gene end was trimmed by 0 bases and the J gene end by 5 bases; junction bases not matched to a gene: 8. Germline CDR1 is SGHRS and CDR2 is YFSETQ. This CDR3 contains 16 residues. In DNA form, the CDR3 reads TGCGCCAGCAGCTTGGCCGGCGGGGGGGCCGGGGAGACCCAGTACTTC. It translates to CASSLAGGGAGETQYF. The full variable domain, in which reference TRBV5-1 and TRBJ2-5 provide the parts outside the CDR3, is KAGVTQTPRYLIKTRGQQVTLSCSPISGHRSVSWYQQTPGQGLQFLFEYFSETQRNKGNFPGRFSGRQFSNSRSEMNVSTLELGDSALYLCASSLAGGGAGETQYFGPGTRLLVL.

This chain joins TRBV9 and TRBJ2-5; possibly TRBD1 for D (6 bases). Germline V gene data show CDR1 as SGDLS and CDR2 as YYNGEE. The CDR3 has 13 residues. Trimming took 3 bases from V and 2 from J, leaving 8 bases between them. For the CDR3, the DNA is TGTGCCAGCAGCGGCAGGGGACAAGAGACCCAGTACTTC. Translated, it gives CASSGRGQETQYF.

The chain carries TRBV6-1 and TRBJ1-5; D is unclear. The CDR3 consists of 12 residues. V shed 3 bases and J shed 6 bases, with 6 bases lying between them. Germline loops: CDR1 MNHNS, CDR2 SASEGT. CDR3 nucleotide sequence: TGTGCCAGCAGTGATTACACTCAGCCCCAGCATTTT. It specifies CASSDYTQPQHF.

The chain recombines TRBV6-1 with TRBJ2-6; 10 nucleotides line up with TRBD1. The CDR3 extends over 17 amino acids. V shed 3 bases and J 3 bases; nucleotides not matched to a gene: 5. Germline V gives CDR1 MNHNS, CDR2 SASEGT. The CDR3 sequence: CASSDWTGGVGANVLTF. CDR3 nucleotides: TGTGCCAGCAGTGATTGGACAGGGGGAGTTGGGGCCAACGTCCTGACTTTC.

This chain joins TRBV30 and TRBJ2-4; 9 positions agree with TRBD1. Trimming at V came to 3 bases and at J to 12 bases, leaving 9 bases not matched to a gene. The CDR3 runs to 13 residues. Germline assignment: CDR1 GTSNPN and CDR2 SVGIG (reference sequence). CDR3 in amino acids: CAWSGDRALGQYF. CDR3 sequence (DNA): TGTGCCTGGAGCGGGGACAGGGCCCTTGGTCAGTACTTC.

CDR3 sequence: CASHLGGTAANTGELFF. The CDR3 DNA sequence: TGTGCCTCCCATCTAGGAGGGACAGCCGCGAACACCGGGGAGCTGTTTTTT. This chain uses TRBV19 with TRBJ2-2; maybe TRBD1 (7 bases). The CDR3 is 17 residues long. Germline lookup yields CDR1 LNHDA and CDR2 SQIVND (reference sequence). The V end lost 11 bases, the J end lost 0 bases, and 22 bases lay between the germline ends.

The chain is built from TRBV6-5 and TRBJ2-5; the D gene is possibly TRBD2 (5 bases). The CDR3 covers 16 residues. V shed 0 bases and J shed 2 bases, with 13 bases lying between them. Germline V gene lookup returns CDR1 MNHEY and CDR2 SVGAGI. The CDR3 nucleotides read TGTGCCAGCAGTTACTCGCTCGGGGAGCCACAAGAGACCCAGTACTTC. This codes for CASSYSLGEPQETQYF.

As concerns this clone: Other DNA sequences of this sample code for an identical CDR3. The chain combines TRBV18 with TRBJ1-6; 7 nucleotides agree with TRBD1. The CDR3 is made up of 15 amino acids. Germline assignment: CDR1 KGHSH and CDR2 LQKENI. The J segment lost 5 bases and the V segment lost 1 base, leaving 2 bases of the junction unmatched. DNA for the CDR3: TGTGCCAGCTCACCACGACAGGGCGATAATTCACCCCTCCACTTT. Protein product: CASSPRQGDNSPLHF.

V is TRBV4-1 and J is TRBJ2-3, with TRBD2 identical over 15 bases. Germline assignment: CDR1 MGHRA and CDR2 YSYEKL. V lost 1 base and J lost 2; bases outside the gene matches: 4. This CDR3 is built from 18 residues. The CDR3, as DNA: TGCGCCAGCAGCCAAGGCGGACTAGCGGGGGGGTACACAGATACGCAGTATTTT. This translates into CASSQGGLAGGYTDTQYF.

The V and J genes are TRBV19 and TRBJ1-5; a possible D gene is TRBD1 (5 bases). Trimming left V 5 bases short and J 4 bases short, with 15 bases between. Germline assignment: CDR1 LNHDA and CDR2 SQIVND (reference sequence). This CDR3 spans 15 amino acids. Here the CDR3 reads CASSPPWGGNQPQHF. The CDR3 DNA follows: TGTGCCAGTAGTCCGCCTTGGGGGGGGAATCAGCCCCAGCATTTT.

V and J are TRBV19 and TRBJ2-3, with 9 bases fitting TRBD1. The V and J ends lost 7 bases and 3 bases, in that order; junction bases with no gene match: 8. The V gene's germline CDR1 is LNHDA and CDR2 SQIVND (reference sequence). This CDR3 is 15 amino acids long. CDR3 nucleotide sequence: TGTGCCAGTACTCCAAACAGGGGGCAGACAGATACGCAGTATTTT. Translated: CASTPNRGQTDTQYF.

V usage is TRBV7-3 and J usage is TRBJ2-1; 10 nucleotides line up with TRBD2. This CDR3 has 15 residues. Trimming cost V 5 bases and J 6 bases; bases outside gene matches: 7. Germline lookup yields CDR1 SGHTA and CDR2 FQGTGA. CDR3 residues: CASSPQAGGPNEQFF. The CDR3 region has the DNA TGTGCCAGCAGCCCTCAAGCGGGGGGGCCCAATGAGCAGTTCTTC.

This clone was detected only once. J is TRBJ2-7 and V is TRBV5-1; TRBD1 is a possible D gene (6 bases). CDR1 and CDR2 from the germline V gene are SGHRS and YFSETQ. The CDR3 totals 14 residues. V was pared by 0 bases and J by 0 bases, with 7 bases between. The CDR3 coding sequence is TGCGCCAGCAGCTTGGGGACAGACTCCTACGAGCAGTACTTC. As protein: CASSLGTDSYEQYF.

The rearrangement links TRBV7-2 to TRBJ2-3, with D maybe TRBD2 (5 bases). The V and J ends lost 3 bases and 2 bases respectively, with 9 bases between them. The CDR3 runs 14 residues. From germline, CDR1 is SGHTA and CDR2 FQGNSA. The CDR3 coding sequence is TGTGCCAGCAGCTTTAAGGGAGCCACAGATACGCAGTATTTT. Residues: CASSFKGATDTQYF.

The chain carries TRBV5-6 and TRBJ1-4; D gene unclear. Germline V lookup: CDR1 SGHDT, CDR2 YYEEEE. The CDR3 is 16 residues long. Trimming took off 4 bases at V and 1 base at J, with 14 bases between the two ends. The chain's CDR3 is CASSQVLEGTNEKLFF. The CDR3 DNA follows: TGTGCCAGCAGCCAAGTTTTAGAGGGAACTAATGAAAAACTGTTTTTT.

This clone was observed a single time. The chain has TRBV2 and TRBJ1-4; no reliable D call. Trimming cost V 11 bases and J 0 bases, with 34 bases left between them. Per germline, CDR1 SNHLY and CDR2 FYNNEI. The CDR3 is made up of 21 amino acids. The CDR3 DNA reads as TGTGCCCTACACCAGAGCAGAAGCCCTTTGAGGCCCGGCACAACTAATGAAAAACTGTTTTTT. It encodes CALHQSRSPLRPGTTNEKLFF. The full variable domain, in which reference TRBV2 and TRBJ1-4 provide the parts outside the CDR3, is EPEVTQTPSHQVTQMGQEVILRCVPISNHLYFYWYRQILGQKVEFLVSFYNNEISEKSEIFDDQFSVERPDGSNFTLKIRSTKLEDSAMYFCALHQSRSPLRPGTTNEKLFFGSGTQLSVL.

V gene TRBV6-5 combines with J gene TRBJ1-2; maybe TRBD1 (5 bases). V was clipped by 6 bases and J by 7 bases, with 15 bases between them. CDR3 length: 13 amino acids. In germline, CDR1 is MNHEY, CDR2 SVGAGI. The chain's CDR3 is CASSAPGLGGYTF. The DNA for the CDR3 is TGTGCCAGCAGCGCCCCAGGGTTAGGTGGCTACACCTTC.

The chain combines TRBV11-3 with TRBJ2-5; unclear D gene. The CDR3 totals 13 residues. V lost 0 bases to trimming and J lost 1 base, with 3 bases between them. Per germline, CDR1 SGHNT and CDR2 YENEEA. The CDR3 here is CASSLDIQETQYF. The CDR3 nucleotides read TGTGCCAGCAGCTTAGATATCCAAGAGACCCAGTACTTC.

This sequence joins TRBV9 and TRBJ2-5; D gene unclear. V dropped 4 bases and J dropped 3 bases, with 13 bases sitting between them. The germline gives CDR1 SGDLS, CDR2 YYNGEE. CDR3 length: 14 amino acids. Here the CDR3 reads CASSPRWVEETQYF. The DNA for the CDR3 is TGTGCCAGCAGCCCCAGGTGGGTGGAAGAGACCCAGTACTTC. The full variable domain, its missing parts supplied by reference TRBV9 and TRBJ2-5, is DSGVTQTPKHLITATGQRVTLRCSPRSGDLSVYWYQQSLDQGLQFLIQYYNGEERAKGNILERFSAQQFPDLHSELNLSSLELGDSALYFCASSPRWVEETQYFGPGTRLLVL.

The chain combines TRBV11-2 with TRBJ2-7; TRBD2 is a possible D gene (5 bases). Germline V lookup: CDR1 SGHAT, CDR2 FQNNGV. There are 14 residues in the CDR3. Deletions cut 4 bases from V and 0 bases from J, with 10 bases between. The CDR3 nucleotides read TGTGCCAGCAGCTCAGAACTAGACTCCTACGAGCAGTACTTC. Translating gives CASSSELDSYEQYF.

This clone was counted between two and nine times. The rearrangement links TRBV6-5 to TRBJ2-1; 7 nucleotides align to TRBD2. Germline V gene sequence: CDR1 MNHEY, CDR2 SVGAGI. Trimming took 10 bases from V and 10 from J; bases not matched to a gene: 13. The CDR3 is 13 amino acids. CDR3 loop: CATTQSGAREQFF. The DNA of the CDR3 is TGTGCCACCACTCAGAGCGGGGCCCGGGAGCAGTTCTTC.

This chain's CDR3 is CASSIPSGSPFGNEQFF. CDR3 coding DNA: TGTGCCAGTAGTATCCCTAGCGGAAGCCCCTTCGGGAATGAGCAGTTCTTC. The rearrangement links TRBV19 to TRBJ2-1; TRBD2 matches 7 bases. CDR3 length: 17 residues. CDR1 is LNHDA and CDR2 is SQIVND in the germline V gene (reference sequence). V lost 3 bases and J lost 7; bases outside the gene matches: 15. The whole variable domain, filled in from reference TRBV19 and TRBJ2-1, reads DGGITQSPKYLFRKEGQNVTLSCEQNLNHDAMYWYRQDPGQGLRLIYYSQIVNDFQKGDIAEGYSVSREKKESFPLTVTSAQKNPTAFYLCASSIPSGSPFGNEQFFGPGTRLTVL.

The V gene is TRBV10-1, the J gene TRBJ2-2, with 7 positions matching TRBD2. V dropped 6 bases and J dropped 4; count of bases not matched to a gene: 11. The germline gives CDR1 WNHNN, CDR2 SYGVQD (reference sequence). The CDR3 runs to 16 residues. CDR3 protein: CASSLSRRGGTGELFF. Written as DNA, the CDR3 is TGCGCCAGCAGCCTTTCTCGGCGCGGGGGCACCGGGGAGCTGTTTTTT.